A selection of T cell receptor beta chains follows, all from one sample in a study of T cells in Graves' hyperthyroidism and ophthalmopathy. TCRdb ran MiXCR on the multiplex PCR reads and lists one entry per CDR3 protein. The data contain about 400,000 distinct CDR3 sequences, about 14% of them singletons. The sequenced material came from blood. The source is a woman in her twenties or thirties with Graves' ophthalmopathy. The CDR3 runs from the conserved cysteine through the conserved F or W. The order of the fields is D gene, clone size, V gene, J gene, CDR3 DNA, CDR3 protein. D genes are given only for firm matches. Rows may omit the clone size; those that give it use once, few, many or a size class.

TRBD2	many	TRBV3-1	TRBJ2-2	TGTGCCAGCAGCCAAGTAACGGGGGGACTGTTTTTT	CASSQVTGGLFF
NA	NA	TRBV5-6	TRBJ1-3	TGTGCCAGCAGCTTGGATCGACGGATAGCTGGAAACACCATATATTTT	CASSLDRRIAGNTIYF
NA	many	TRBV5-6	TRBJ2-5	TGTGCCAGCAGCTTGGGGCCGAATCTCCAAGAGACCCAGTACTTC	CASSLGPNLQETQYF
NA	many	TRBV5-1	TRBJ2-3	TGCGCCAGCGGGGGAGATACGCAGTATTTT	CASGGDTQYF
TRBD2	NA	TRBV10-2	TRBJ2-3	TGCGCCAGCAGTGACGGGGGGACAGATACGCAGTATTTT	CASSDGGTDTQYF
NA	few	TRBV24-1	TRBJ1-6	TGTGCCACCAGGGACAGACCTTCGGATTCACCCCTCCACTTT	CATRDRPSDSPLHF
NA	once	TRBV27	TRBJ1-4	TGTGCCAGCAGTGCCCAGAGGGGGGCGGGTGAAAAACTGTTTTTT	CASSAQRGAGEKLFF
NA	few	TRBV19	TRBJ1-5	TGTGCGGGAGGGGGGGCCTTGGGGCAGCCCCAGCATTTT	CAGGGALGQPQHF
TRBD2	many	TRBV7-9	TRBJ2-7	TGTGCCAGCAGCGTAACTAGCGGGGCGCGGGTTTACGAGCAGTACTTC	CASSVTSGARVYEQYF
NA	few	TRBV7-3	TRBJ2-2	TGTGCCAGCCATTCTGGAACCAACACCGGGGAGCTGTTTTTT	CASHSGTNTGELFF
TRBD2	NA	TRBV7-9	TRBJ2-3	TGTGCCAGCAGCCCCCACTCTCCGGGACTAGCGGACACAGATACGCAGTATTTT	CASSPHSPGLADTDTQYF
TRBD2	many	TRBV7-2	TRBJ2-2	TGTGCCAGCAGCTTAGGCGGGGGGGCGAACACCGGGGAGCTGTTTTTT	CASSLGGGANTGELFF
TRBD2	NA	TRBV7-2	TRBJ2-3	TGTGCCAGCACCCTCGGGACTAGCGGGGCAGATACGCAGTATTTT	CASTLGTSGADTQYF
NA	few	TRBV7-2	TRBJ1-5	TGTGCCAGCAGCTTAGATCCGGCAGGTCAGCCCCAGCATTTT	CASSLDPAGQPQHF
TRBD1	many	TRBV2	TRBJ2-1	TGTGCCAGCAGGGGGACAGTCAGCAATGAGCAGTTCTTC	CASRGTVSNEQFF
TRBD1	NA	TRBV20-1	TRBJ1-1	TGCAGTGTTAAGCAAGGGGGCTGGAACACTGAAGCTTTCTTT	CSVKQGGWNTEAFF
NA	many	TRBV7-9	TRBJ2-1	TGTGCCAGCAGCTTAACTATCAGGGTGTTAGACTACAATGAGCAGTTCTTC	CASSLTIRVLDYNEQFF
TRBD1	many	TRBV20-1	TRBJ1-2	TGCAGTGCTCGGGGACTCAGGGGGGACTATGGCTACACCTTC	CSARGLRGDYGYTF
NA	many	TRBV28	TRBJ2-5	TGTGCCAGCAGTTTGGTGGTCGGGGTTCAGGGTGAGACCCAGTACTTC	CASSLVVGVQGETQYF
TRBD2	NA	TRBV20-1	TRBJ2-1	TGCAGTGCGAAAAGTGGTAGGCTAGCGGGGGCTAATGAGCAGTTCTTC	CSAKSGRLAGANEQFF
NA	many	TRBV11-1	TRBJ1-2	TGTGCCAGCAGTGCCGGGCGAAGCGGCTACACCTTC	CASSAGRSGYTF
NA	many	TRBV7-2	TRBJ2-5	TGTGCCAGCAGCTTAGCCACAGGAGCAGGAAAGACCCAGTACTTC	CASSLATGAGKTQYF
TRBD2	many	TRBV18	TRBJ2-1	TGTGCCAGCTCACCCCAGGGACTAGCTAATGAGCAGTTCTTC	CASSPQGLANEQFF
TRBD1	many	TRBV12-3/TRBV12-4	TRBJ2-1	TGTGCCAGCAGCCCAAGCGGAAGGACAGGGAATGAGCAGTTCTTC	CASSPSGRTGNEQFF
NA	many	TRBV2	TRBJ2-3	TGTGCCAGCAGTTTCAACACACGTACAGATACGCAGTATTTT	CASSFNTRTDTQYF
TRBD2	NA	TRBV20-1	TRBJ2-3	TGCAGTGTGACGCCGGGCCTAGCGGGGGGAACAGATACGCAGTATTTT	CSVTPGLAGGTDTQYF
TRBD1	many	TRBV18	TRBJ1-1	TGTGCCAGCTCATTATACTCCGGGACAGTGAACACTGAAGCTTTCTTT	CASSLYSGTVNTEAFF
NA	few	TRBV4-2	TRBJ2-3	TGTGCCAGCAGCCACCTAAGACGCGCCTCCACAGATACGCAGTATTTT	CASSHLRRASTDTQYF
NA	many	TRBV6-1	TRBJ1-2	TGTGCCACCACCCGGGACAATAACTATGGCTACACCTTC	CATTRDNNYGYTF
NA	many	TRBV29-1	TRBJ2-2	TGCAGCGGCTTCCGTGGGGGCACCGGGGAGCTGTTTTTT	CSGFRGGTGELFF
TRBD1	NA	TRBV27	TRBJ2-7	TGTGCCAGCAGACCACGGACAGGGCGGTACGAGCAGTACTTC	CASRPRTGRYEQYF
NA	few	TRBV19	TRBJ2-1	TGTGCCAGTACTCACTGGGGGCAGGGTGGATACAATGAGCAGTTCTTC	CASTHWGQGGYNEQFF
TRBD1	few	TRBV19	TRBJ1-1	TGTGCCAGTAGTATTGCTGCCGGACAGGGAGGAACTGAAGCTTTCTTT	CASSIAAGQGGTEAFF
NA	many	TRBV12-3/TRBV12-4	TRBJ1-1	TGTGCCAGCAGTCTGGGGAGGGCCGATGCCCGTGACACTGAAGCTTTCTTT	CASSLGRADARDTEAFF
NA	many	TRBV4-1	TRBJ2-3	TGCGCCAGCAGCCACACCATGCGGGATACGCAGTATTTT	CASSHTMRDTQYF
NA	many	TRBV20-1	TRBJ2-3	TGCAGTGCTAGTCAGGTAGTAGGAGATACGCAGTATTTT	CSASQVVGDTQYF
TRBD1	many	TRBV7-3	TRBJ1-6	TGTGCCAGCAGCTTTGGGGGGACAGGGGATTCACCCCTCCACTTT	CASSFGGTGDSPLHF
NA	NA	TRBV7-2	TRBJ2-7	TGTGCCAGCAGCCTCCCTGGCAGTGAGCAGTACTTC	CASSLPGSEQYF
NA	many	TRBV11-2	TRBJ2-1	TGTGCCAGCAGCTTACAGAGATACAATGAGCAGTTCTTC	CASSLQRYNEQFF
NA	many	TRBV6-1	TRBJ1-5	TGTGCCAGCAGTTCTCTAACAGGGTATAGCAATCAGCCCCAGCATTTT	CASSSLTGYSNQPQHF
TRBD1	many	TRBV19	TRBJ1-1	TGTGCCAGTAGTGGGGACAGCTATGAACTCTCTGAAGCTTTCTTT	CASSGDSYELSEAFF
NA	NA	TRBV11-2	TRBJ1-4	TGTGCCAGCAGCTTATGGTCCCTAGGGCCGGCTAATGAAAAACTGTTTTTT	CASSLWSLGPANEKLFF
TRBD2	few	TRBV5-1	TRBJ2-5	TGCGCCAGCAGCCCCGAGCCGGGGGGGAAAGAGACCCAGTACTTC	CASSPEPGGKETQYF
NA	NA	TRBV4-1	TRBJ1-5	TGCGCCAGCAGCCAGCCCGGGACTGGGAATCAGCCCCAGCATTTT	CASSQPGTGNQPQHF
TRBD1	many	TRBV20-1	TRBJ1-5	TGCAGTGCTACCCCAGGGGGGAACGCAGGTCAGCCCCAGCATTTT	CSATPGGNAGQPQHF
TRBD1	many	TRBV28	TRBJ1-2	TGTGCCAGCAGTGCAGGGGGTGATTATGGCTACACCTTC	CASSAGGDYGYTF
TRBD2	many	TRBV28	TRBJ2-1	TGTGCCAGTGAGCGCCCCTTAGCGGGGGGATCAGACAATGAGCAGTTCTTC	CASERPLAGGSDNEQFF
TRBD1	many	TRBV3-1	TRBJ2-5	TGTGCCAGCAGCCCCGGGGCCCTAACAGGGGATGAGACCCAGTACTTC	CASSPGALTGDETQYF
NA	many	TRBV28	TRBJ2-1	TGTGCCAGCAGACCCGGGCCAGGCCATGAGCAGTTCTTC	CASRPGPGHEQFF
NA	many	TRBV3-1	TRBJ1-3	TGTGCCAGCAGCCAAAAAACGGGAGGGGCTGGAAACACCATATATTTT	CASSQKTGGAGNTIYF